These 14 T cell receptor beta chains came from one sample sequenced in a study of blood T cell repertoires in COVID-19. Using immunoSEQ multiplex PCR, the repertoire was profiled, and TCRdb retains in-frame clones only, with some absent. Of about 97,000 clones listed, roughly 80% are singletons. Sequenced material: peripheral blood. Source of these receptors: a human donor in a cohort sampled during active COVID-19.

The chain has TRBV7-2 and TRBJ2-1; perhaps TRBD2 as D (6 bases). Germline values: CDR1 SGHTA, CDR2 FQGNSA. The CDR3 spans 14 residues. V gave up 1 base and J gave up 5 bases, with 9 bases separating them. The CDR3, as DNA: TGTGCCAGCAGCTTAGTTAGCGGTAACAATGAGCAGTTCTTC. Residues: CASSLVSGNNEQFF. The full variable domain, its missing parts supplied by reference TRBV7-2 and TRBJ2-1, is GAGVSQSPSNKVTEKGKDVELRCDPISGHTALYWYRQSLGQGLEFLIYFQGNSAPDKSGLPSDRFSAERTGGSVSTLTIQRTQQEDSAVYLCASSLVSGNNEQFFGPGTRLTVL.

CDR3 DNA: TGTGCCACCCAACGGCTAGCGGGGGGTGAAGATACGCAGTATTTT. Translated: CATQRLAGGEDTQYF. The chain employs TRBV19 and TRBJ2-3; TRBD2 matches 11 bases. V shed 10 bases and J 5 bases; nucleotides not matched to a gene: 11. CDR3 length: 15 residues. Germline V gene sequence: CDR1 LNHDA, CDR2 SQIVND (reference sequence).

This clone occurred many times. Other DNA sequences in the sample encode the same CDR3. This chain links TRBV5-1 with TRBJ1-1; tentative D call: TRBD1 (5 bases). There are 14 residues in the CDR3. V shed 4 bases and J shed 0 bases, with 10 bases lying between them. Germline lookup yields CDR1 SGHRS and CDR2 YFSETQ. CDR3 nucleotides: TGCGCCAGCAGCCTAGGGGATTTGAACACTGAAGCTTTCTTT. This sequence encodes CASSLGDLNTEAFF. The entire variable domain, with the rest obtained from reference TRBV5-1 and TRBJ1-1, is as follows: KAGVTQTPRYLIKTRGQQVTLSCSPISGHRSVSWYQQTPGQGLQFLFEYFSETQRNKGNFPGRFSGRQFSNSRSEMNVSTLELGDSALYLCASSLGDLNTEAFFGQGTRLTVV.

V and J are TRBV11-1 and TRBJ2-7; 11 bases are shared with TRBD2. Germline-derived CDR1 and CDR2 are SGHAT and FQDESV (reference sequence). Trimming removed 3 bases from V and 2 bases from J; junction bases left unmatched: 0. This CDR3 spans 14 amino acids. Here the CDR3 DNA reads TGTGCCAGCAGCTTGGGACTAGCGGCCTACGAGCAGTACTTC. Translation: CASSLGLAAYEQYF.

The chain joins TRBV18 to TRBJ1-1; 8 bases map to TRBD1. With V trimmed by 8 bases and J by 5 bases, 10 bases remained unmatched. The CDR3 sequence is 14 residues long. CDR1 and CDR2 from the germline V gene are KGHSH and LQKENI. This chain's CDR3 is CASKATGEGTEAFF. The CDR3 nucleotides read TGTGCCAGCAAAGCGACAGGGGAGGGAACTGAAGCTTTCTTT.

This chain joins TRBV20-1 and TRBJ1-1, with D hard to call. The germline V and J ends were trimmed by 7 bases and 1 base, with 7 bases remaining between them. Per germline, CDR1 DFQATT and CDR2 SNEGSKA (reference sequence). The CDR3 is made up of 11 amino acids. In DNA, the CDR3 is TGCAGTGTCACAGAGAACACTGAAGCTTTCTTT. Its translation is CSVTENTEAFF.

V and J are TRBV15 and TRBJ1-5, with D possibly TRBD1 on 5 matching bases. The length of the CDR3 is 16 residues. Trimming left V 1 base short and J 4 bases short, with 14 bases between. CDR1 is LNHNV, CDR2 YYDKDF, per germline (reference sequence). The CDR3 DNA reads TGTGCCACCAGCAGAGGAGGAGGGGCTGGGAATCAGCCCCAGCATTTT. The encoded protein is CATSRGGGAGNQPQHF.

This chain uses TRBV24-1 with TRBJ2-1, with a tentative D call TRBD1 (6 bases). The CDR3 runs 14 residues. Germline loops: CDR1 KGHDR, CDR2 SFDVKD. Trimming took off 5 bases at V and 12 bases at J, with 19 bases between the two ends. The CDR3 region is CATSVARGLEGQFF. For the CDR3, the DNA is TGTGCCACCAGTGTCGCCAGGGGTTTGGAAGGGCAGTTCTTC.

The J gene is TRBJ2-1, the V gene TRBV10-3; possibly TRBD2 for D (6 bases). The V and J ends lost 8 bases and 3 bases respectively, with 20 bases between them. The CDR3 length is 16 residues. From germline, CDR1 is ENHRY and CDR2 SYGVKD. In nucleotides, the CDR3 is TGTGCCATCGCACGACTAGGAACCAAGGGCTACAATGAGCAGTTCTTC. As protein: CAIARLGTKGYNEQFF.

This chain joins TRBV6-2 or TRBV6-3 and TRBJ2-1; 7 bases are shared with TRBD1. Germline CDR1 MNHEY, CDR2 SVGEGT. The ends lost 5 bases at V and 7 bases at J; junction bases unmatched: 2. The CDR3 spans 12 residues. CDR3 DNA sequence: TGTGCCAGCAGTCAACAGGGGAATGAGCAGTTCTTC. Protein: CASSQQGNEQFF.

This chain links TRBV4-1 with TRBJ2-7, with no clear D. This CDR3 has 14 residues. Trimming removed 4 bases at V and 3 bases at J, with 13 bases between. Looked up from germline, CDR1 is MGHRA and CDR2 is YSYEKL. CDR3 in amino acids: CASSRFPRNYEQYF. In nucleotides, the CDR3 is TGCGCCAGCAGCCGCTTCCCGAGGAACTACGAGCAGTACTTC.

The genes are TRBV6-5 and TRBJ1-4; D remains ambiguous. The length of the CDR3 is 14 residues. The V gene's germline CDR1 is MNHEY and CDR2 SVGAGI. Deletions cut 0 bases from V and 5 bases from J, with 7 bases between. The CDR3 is CASSYSPGNEKLFF. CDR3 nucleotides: TGTGCCAGCAGTTACTCCCCGGGAAATGAAAAACTGTTTTTT.

In DNA form, the CDR3 reads TGCAGTGTGGACACCTATGGCTACACCTTC. This encodes CSVDTYGYTF. The J gene is TRBJ1-2, the V gene TRBV20-1, with a tentative D call TRBD1 (5 bases). This CDR3 has 10 amino acids. V lost 7 bases and J lost 4, with 7 bases in between. Looked up from germline, CDR1 is DFQATT and CDR2 is SNEGSKA (reference sequence).

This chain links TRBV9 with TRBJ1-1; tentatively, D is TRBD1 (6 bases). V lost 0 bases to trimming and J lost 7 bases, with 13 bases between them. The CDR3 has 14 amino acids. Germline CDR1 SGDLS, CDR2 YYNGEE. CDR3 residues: CASSVGYRAVEAFF. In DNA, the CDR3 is TGTGCCAGCAGCGTAGGCTACAGGGCGGTTGAAGCTTTCTTT.